This is a list of T cell receptor beta chains from one sample in a study of vaccination and CD4 T cells after COVID-19. Via MiXCR, TCRdb re-called the PCR reads, giving one row per CDR3 protein. The data contain approximately 9,300 distinct CDR3 sequences, under 50% of them seen just once; the ten biggest clones take up 12%. These receptors lack a known antigen. The source material was CD4+ T cells from blood, cultured in vitro. All receptors derive from a human donor in good health. CDR3s include the opening cysteine and the closing phenylalanine or tryptophan. The D gene is left open where the match is weak. For some rows the clone size is stated as once, few or many, or as a class when expanded; others skip it.

TRBD1,TRBJ2-7,.,TRBV2,CASSELFRRTGFSYEQYF,TGTGCCAGCAGTGAGCTCTTTAGGAGGACAGGGTTTTCCTACGAGCAGTACTTC
TRBD1,TRBJ2-7,.,TRBV18,CASSPPIGTGSSYEQYF,TGTGCCAGCTCACCCCCAATAGGGACAGGGAGCTCCTACGAGCAGTACTTC
.,TRBJ1-5,.,TRBV5-3,CARSLARSQPQHF,TGTGCCAGAAGCTTGGCTAGGAGTCAGCCCCAGCATTTT
TRBD1,TRBJ1-2,.,TRBV5-1,CASSPGQVDYGYTF,TGCGCCAGCAGCCCCGGACAGGTCGACTATGGCTACACCTTC
TRBD2,TRBJ2-2,.,TRBV7-8,CASSSTSGTNTGELFF,TGTGCCAGCAGCTCGACTAGCGGGACGAACACCGGGGAGCTGTTTTTT
.,TRBJ1-3,few,TRBV6-2/TRBV6-3,CAITKGNTIYF,TGTGCCATTACGAAGGGAAACACCATATATTTT
.,TRBJ1-2,.,TRBV28,CASSLNYGYTF,TGTGCCAGCAGTCTCAACTATGGCTACACCTTC
.,TRBJ2-7,.,TRBV20-1,CSARPRLFSYEQYF,TGCAGTGCTAGACCGAGATTGTTCTCCTACGAGCAGTACTTC
TRBD2,TRBJ2-7,.,TRBV20-1,CSARSGLAVREQYF,TGCAGTGCTAGGTCTGGACTAGCGGTGCGCGAGCAGTACTTC
.,TRBJ2-5,.,TRBV7-9,CASNEKGAGETQYF,TGTGCCAGCAACGAAAAAGGGGCAGGGGAGACCCAGTACTTC
.,TRBJ2-3,.,TRBV7-9,CASSPGADTQYF,TGTGCCAGCAGCCCGGGGGCAGATACGCAGTATTTT
.,TRBJ1-1,few,TRBV4-3,CASSRGLNTEAFF,TGCGCCAGCAGTCGCGGGTTGAACACTGAAGCTTTCTTT
.,TRBJ2-2,few,TRBV6-5,CASSYWGHTGELFF,TGTGCCAGCAGTTACTGGGGGCACACCGGGGAGCTGTTTTTT
.,TRBJ1-5,medium-sized,TRBV28,CASSFPPGRGSNQPQHF,TGTGCCAGCAGTTTTCCCCCGGGGAGGGGAAGCAATCAGCCCCAGCATTTT
.,TRBJ2-7,few,TRBV6-1,CASGDVGVAYEQYF,TGTGCCAGCGGCGACGTCGGGGTAGCCTACGAGCAGTACTTC
TRBD1,TRBJ1-2,few,TRBV12-3/TRBV12-4,CASSPPTGKGYTF,TGTGCCAGCAGTCCACCGACAGGGAAGGGCTACACCTTC
.,TRBJ1-2,.,TRBV12-5,CASGCPMVSPNYGYTF,TGTGCTAGTGGTTGCCCCATGGTTAGTCCTAACTATGGCTACACCTTC
.,TRBJ2-2,.,TRBV20-1,CSARMTGRRTGELFF,TGCAGTGCTAGAATGACGGGTAGGCGCACCGGGGAGCTGTTTTTT
.,TRBJ1-2,few,TRBV2,CASSENKNYGYTF,TGTGCCAGCAGTGAAAACAAGAACTATGGCTACACCTTC
.,TRBJ1-1,.,TRBV4-3,CASSREKGLSPEAFF,TGCGCCAGCAGCCGAGAAAAGGGTTTAAGTCCTGAAGCTTTCTTT
TRBD1,TRBJ1-5,.,TRBV30,CAAGQGAWVSQPQHF,TGTGCCGCGGGACAGGGGGCTTGGGTAAGTCAGCCCCAGCATTTT
TRBD1,TRBJ1-1,.,TRBV27,CASSRTGGYTEAFF,TGTGCCAGCAGTAGGACAGGGGGATATACTGAAGCTTTCTTT
TRBD1,TRBJ1-2,.,TRBV29-1,CSVWTGEGYTF,TGCAGCGTTTGGACAGGGGAAGGCTACACCTTC
.,TRBJ1-4,.,TRBV5-1,CASSLVSATNEKLFF,TGCGCCAGCAGCTTGGTATCAGCAACTAATGAAAAACTGTTTTTT
.,TRBJ2-3,.,TRBV28,CASTSFVGGGTDTQYF,TGTGCCAGCACCTCCTTTGTGGGGGGAGGCACAGATACGCAGTATTTT
.,TRBJ1-5,.,TRBV6-1,CASSNTGIQPQHF,TGTGCCAGCAGTAATACAGGGATTCAGCCCCAGCATTTT
.,TRBJ2-3,.,TRBV20-1,CSASVGGFSRADTQYF,TGCAGTGCTAGTGTGGGGGGATTTTCAAGGGCAGATACGCAGTATTTT
.,TRBJ1-5,few,TRBV25-1,CASGEHGNQPQHF,TGTGCCAGCGGAGAACATGGAAATCAGCCCCAGCATTTT
.,TRBJ1-2,.,TRBV6-1,CASSPLLGGYTF,TGTGCCAGCAGCCCCCTCCTGGGCGGCTACACCTTC
TRBD1,TRBJ2-7,.,TRBV5-4,CASSQGQLLYEQYF,TGTGCCAGCAGCCAGGGACAGCTCCTCTACGAGCAGTACTTC
.,TRBJ2-1,few,TRBV24-1,CATSDFPPGNEQFF,TGTGCCACCAGTGATTTCCCCCCGGGGAATGAGCAGTTCTTC
.,TRBJ1-5,.,TRBV6-1,CASSRESGQPQHF,TGTGCCAGCAGTCGAGAGTCAGGTCAGCCCCAGCATTTT
.,TRBJ2-1,few,TRBV24-1,CATSDLVTGSYNEQFF,TGTGCCACCAGTGATTTAGTCACAGGGTCTTACAATGAGCAGTTCTTC
.,TRBJ2-1,.,TRBV19,CASSIDTSVGQFF,TGTGCCAGTAGTATAGATACGTCCGTCGGGCAGTTCTTC
TRBD2,TRBJ2-5,.,TRBV10-3,CATTAGGGGETQYF,TGTGCCACCACGGCGGGAGGGGGCGGTGAGACCCAGTACTTC
.,TRBJ1-2,once,TRBV5-1,CASSLAGGGDYGYTF,TGCGCCAGCAGCTTGGCCGGCGGGGGCGACTATGGCTACACCTTC
TRBD2,TRBJ2-5,few,TRBV7-8,CASSSGLAGGLLQETQYF,TGTGCCAGCAGCTCAGGACTAGCGGGAGGCCTATTACAAGAGACCCAGTACTTC
.,TRBJ2-5,.,TRBV20-1,CSARPDMGETQYF,TGCAGTGCTAGACCGGACATGGGAGAGACCCAGTACTTC
.,TRBJ1-2,few,TRBV20-1,CSAREGRGRPGGYTF,TGCAGTGCTAGAGAGGGCCGAGGGCGGCCGGGGGGCTACACCTTC
.,TRBJ1-6,.,TRBV6-1,CASSPSLPGDRNSPLHF,TGTGCCAGCAGCCCCTCTCTTCCAGGGGATCGGAATTCACCCCTCCACTTT
.,TRBJ1-5,few,TRBV19,CASMRFHSNQPQHF,TGTGCCAGTATGAGATTCCATAGCAATCAGCCCCAGCATTTT
TRBD2,TRBJ2-3,.,TRBV19,CASSIAALAGTDTQYF,TGTGCCAGTAGTATAGCCGCACTAGCGGGCACAGATACGCAGTATTTT
TRBD2,TRBJ2-7,few,TRBV20-1,CSALGLASSYEQYF,TGCAGTGCTCTCGGACTAGCATCATCGTACGAGCAGTACTTC
.,TRBJ1-2,.,TRBV28,CASSPGPWLYGYTF,TGTGCCAGCAGCCCAGGACCTTGGCTCTATGGCTACACCTTC
TRBD1,TRBJ1-5,.,TRBV7-8,CASSLAPGGGEQPQHF,TGTGCCAGCAGCTTAGCCCCAGGGGGCGGAGAGCAGCCCCAGCATTTT
.,TRBJ1-2,few,TRBV27,CASSSLGGIYGYTF,TGTGCCAGCAGTTCCCTTGGCGGAATCTATGGCTACACCTTC
.,TRBJ1-5,few,TRBV20-1,CSARVGQNQPQHF,TGCAGTGCTAGAGTCGGACAGAATCAGCCCCAGCATTTT
.,TRBJ2-5,.,TRBV7-8,CASSSNIPGLFQETQYF,TGTGCCAGCAGCTCTAACATACCGGGACTTTTCCAAGAGACCCAGTACTTC
TRBD1,TRBJ2-7,.,TRBV6-1,CASSGDRGIYEQYF,TGTGCCAGCAGTGGAGACAGGGGTATCTACGAGCAGTACTTC
.,TRBJ2-7,.,TRBV28,CASSFSRGAYF,TGTGCCAGCAGTTTTTCCAGGGGCGCGTACTTC
.,TRBJ2-3,.,TRBV7-3,CASSLRREDTQYF,TGTGCCAGCAGCTTAAGGAGAGAGGATACGCAGTATTTT
TRBD1,TRBJ1-2,few,TRBV6-2/TRBV6-3,CASRSSGGGYTF,TGTGCCAGCAGATCTTCAGGGGGCGGGTACACCTTC